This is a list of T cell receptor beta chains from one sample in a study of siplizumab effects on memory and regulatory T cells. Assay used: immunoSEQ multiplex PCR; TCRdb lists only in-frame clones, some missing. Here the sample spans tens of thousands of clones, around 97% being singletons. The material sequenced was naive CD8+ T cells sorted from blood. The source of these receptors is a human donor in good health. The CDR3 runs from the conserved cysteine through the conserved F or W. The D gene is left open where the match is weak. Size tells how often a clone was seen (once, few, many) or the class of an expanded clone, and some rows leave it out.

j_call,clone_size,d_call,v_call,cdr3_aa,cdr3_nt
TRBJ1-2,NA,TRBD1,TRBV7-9,CASSGTGDGYGYTF,TGTGCCAGCAGCGGAACAGGGGACGGATATGGCTACACCTTC
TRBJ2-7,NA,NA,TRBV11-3,CASGEGGYEQYF,TGTGCCAGCGGCGAGGGGGGCTACGAGCAGTACTTC
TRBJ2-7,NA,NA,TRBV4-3,CASSQEVQGGYEQYF,TGCGCCAGCAGCCAAGAGGTGCAGGGTGGATACGAGCAGTACTTC
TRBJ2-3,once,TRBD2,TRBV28,CASSELAGAGANGTDTQYF,TGTGCCAGCAGTGAACTAGCGGGAGCTGGAGCTAATGGCACAGATACGCAGTATTTT
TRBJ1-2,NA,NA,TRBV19,CASRERQARNYGYTF,TGTGCCAGTAGGGAAAGACAGGCTAGAAACTATGGCTACACCTTC
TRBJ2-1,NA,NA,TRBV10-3,CAIRETEGPDNEQFF,TGTGCCATCAGGGAGACAGAAGGCCCTGACAATGAGCAGTTCTTC
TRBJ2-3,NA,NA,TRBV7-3,CASSFWGASTDTQYF,TGTGCCAGCAGCTTCTGGGGGGCAAGCACAGATACGCAGTATTTT
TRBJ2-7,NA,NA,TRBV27,CASSPFRERTYEQYF,TGTGCCAGCAGCCCCTTCCGGGAGAGAACCTACGAGCAGTACTTC
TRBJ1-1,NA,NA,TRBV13,CASSAGPLSPPDTEAFF,TGTGCCAGCAGCGCGGGACCTCTTTCCCCCCCGGACACTGAAGCTTTCTTT
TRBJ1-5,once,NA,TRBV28,CASSFFVGNQPQHF,TGTGCCAGCAGTTTTTTTGTGGGCAATCAGCCCCAGCATTTT
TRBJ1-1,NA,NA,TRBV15,CATSRAWHSEAFF,TGTGCCACCAGCAGAGCTTGGCACAGTGAAGCTTTCTTT
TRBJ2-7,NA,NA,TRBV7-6,CASSLNDSPYEQYF,TGTGCCAGCAGCTTAAATGACAGCCCCTACGAGCAGTACTTC
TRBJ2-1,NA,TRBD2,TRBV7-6,CASSSPGTSDEQFF,TGTGCCAGCAGCTCCCCGGGGACTAGCGATGAGCAGTTCTTC
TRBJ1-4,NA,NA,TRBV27,CASSNSGTFEKLFF,TGTGCCAGCAGTAACTCCGGGACATTCGAAAAACTGTTTTTT
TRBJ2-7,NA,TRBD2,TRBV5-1,CASSLYSGRPYEQYF,TGCGCCAGCAGCTTATATAGCGGGCGTCCCTACGAGCAGTACTTC
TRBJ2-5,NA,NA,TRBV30,CAGGGFEGGTGETQYF,TGTGCCGGAGGGGGGTTCGAGGGAGGGACGGGAGAGACCCAGTACTTC
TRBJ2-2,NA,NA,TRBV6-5,CASSYSRPPGELFF,TGTGCCAGCAGTTACTCCCGGCCCCCCGGGGAGCTGTTTTTT
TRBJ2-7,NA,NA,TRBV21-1,CASSLRTSGIPYEQYF,TGTGCCAGCAGCTTACGGACTAGCGGGATCCCCTACGAGCAGTACTTC
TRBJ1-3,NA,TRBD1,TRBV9,CASSPRGTAGNTIYF,TGTGCCAGCAGCCCCAGGGGGACCGCTGGAAACACCATATATTTT
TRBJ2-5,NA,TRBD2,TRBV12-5,CASGVSGRGETQYF,TGTGCTAGTGGGGTTAGCGGGAGAGGGGAGACCCAGTACTTC
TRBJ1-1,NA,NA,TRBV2,CARTGNTEAFF,TGTGCCAGGACAGGGAACACTGAAGCTTTCTTT
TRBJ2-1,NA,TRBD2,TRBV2,CADGGLAGGEQFF,TGTGCCGACGGGGGACTAGCGGGTGGTGAGCAGTTCTTC
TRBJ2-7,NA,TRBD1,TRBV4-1,CASSPPRDRRDYEQYF,TGCGCCAGCAGCCCCCCACGGGACAGGAGGGATTACGAGCAGTACTTC
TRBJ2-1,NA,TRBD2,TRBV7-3,CASRASGLNEQFF,TGTGCCAGCAGGGCTAGCGGGTTAAATGAGCAGTTCTTC
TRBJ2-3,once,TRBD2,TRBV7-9,CASSREREYWDTQYF,TGTGCCAGCAGCCGCGAGCGGGAGTACTGGGATACGCAGTATTTT
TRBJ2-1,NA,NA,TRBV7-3,CASSLGLYNEQFF,TGTGCCAGCAGCCTGGGACTTTACAATGAGCAGTTCTTC
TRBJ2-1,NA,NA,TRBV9,CASSVPAEGTYNEQFF,TGTGCCAGCAGCGTACCCGCGGAGGGGACCTACAATGAGCAGTTCTTC
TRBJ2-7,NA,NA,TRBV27,CASSVGTASSYEQYF,TGTGCCAGCAGTGTTGGGACGGCGAGCTCCTACGAGCAGTACTTC
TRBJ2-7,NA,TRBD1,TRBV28,CASSLDPGGYEQYF,TGTGCCAGCAGTCTCGACCCAGGGGGCTACGAGCAGTACTTC
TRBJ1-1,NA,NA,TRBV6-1,CATRGAFF,TGTGCCACCCGGGGAGCTTTCTTT
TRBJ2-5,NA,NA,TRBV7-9,CASSLADASGAGVWETQYF,TGTGCCAGCAGCTTAGCGGATGCCTCGGGGGCGGGAGTATGGGAGACCCAGTACTTC
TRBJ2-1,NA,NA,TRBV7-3,CASSRDNYNEQFF,TGTGCCAGCAGCCGGGACAACTACAATGAGCAGTTCTTC
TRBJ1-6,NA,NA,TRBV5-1,CASSSSNSPLHF,TGCGCCAGCAGCAGCTCGAATTCACCCCTCCACTTT
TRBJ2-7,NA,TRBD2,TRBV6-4,CASSDRGLAGDYEQYF,TGTGCCAGCAGTGATAGGGGACTAGCGGGAGACTACGAGCAGTACTTC
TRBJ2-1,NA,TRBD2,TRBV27,CASSLLTSGSYEQFF,TGTGCCAGCAGTTTACTGACTAGCGGGAGTTATGAGCAGTTCTTC
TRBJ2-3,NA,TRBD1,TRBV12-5,CAISFPTGTGAPHRTDTQYF,TGTGCTATATCATTCCCCACTGGGACAGGGGCCCCACATCGCACAGATACGCAGTATTTT
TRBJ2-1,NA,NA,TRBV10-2,CASLKGAYNEQFF,TGCGCCAGTCTTAAGGGGGCCTACAATGAGCAGTTCTTC
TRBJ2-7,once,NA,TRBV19,CASSPGPQEQYF,TGTGCCAGTAGTCCGGGACCTCAGGAGCAGTACTTC
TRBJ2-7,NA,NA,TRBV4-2,CASSQAGTLLQYF,TGTGCCAGCAGCCAGGCTGGGACCCTGTTGCAGTACTTC
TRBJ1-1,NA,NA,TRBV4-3,CASSLSGGTEAFF,TGCGCCAGCAGCCTTTCCGGGGGCACTGAAGCTTTCTTT
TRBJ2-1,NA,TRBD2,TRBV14,CASSQKSGIRRNEQFF,TGTGCCAGCAGCCAAAAGAGCGGGATACGTAGGAATGAGCAGTTCTTC
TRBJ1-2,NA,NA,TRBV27,CASSLSSLYGYTF,TGTGCCAGCAGTTTATCCTCACTCTATGGCTACACCTTC
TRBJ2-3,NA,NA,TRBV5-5,CASSRGADTQYF,TGTGCCAGCAGTCGGGGGGCCGATACGCAGTATTTT
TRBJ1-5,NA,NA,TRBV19,CASTGGGAQIGNQPQHF,TGTGCCAGTACCGGCGGTGGGGCCCAGATAGGCAATCAGCCCCAGCATTTT
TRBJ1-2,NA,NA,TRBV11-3,CASSLDTGSNYGYTF,TGTGCCAGCAGCTTAGATACAGGATCTAACTATGGCTACACCTTC
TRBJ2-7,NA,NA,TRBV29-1,CSVEGHSYEQYF,TGCAGCGTTGAGGGACACTCCTACGAGCAGTACTTC
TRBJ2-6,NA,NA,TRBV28,CASSLMGAGANVLTF,TGTGCCAGCAGTTTAATGGGGGCTGGGGCCAACGTCCTGACTTTC
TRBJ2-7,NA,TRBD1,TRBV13,CASSGTGTDYEQYF,TGTGCCAGCAGCGGTACCGGGACAGACTACGAGCAGTACTTC
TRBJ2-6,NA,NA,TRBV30,CAWLSGANVLTF,TGTGCCTGGCTCTCTGGGGCCAACGTCCTGACTTTC
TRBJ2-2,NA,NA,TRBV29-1,CSVELGRGVGELFF,TGCAGCGTTGAGTTGGGCAGGGGTGTCGGGGAGCTGTTTTTT
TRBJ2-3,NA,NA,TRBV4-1,CASSQVGLRDFQNTDTQYF,TGCGCCAGCAGCCAAGTTGGATTACGGGACTTCCAAAACACAGATACGCAGTATTTT
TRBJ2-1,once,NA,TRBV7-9,CASSDTDYQYNEQFF,TGTGCCAGCAGCGACACGGACTATCAATACAATGAGCAGTTCTTC
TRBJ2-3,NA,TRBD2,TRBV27,CASSSLSPAGGGGDTQYF,TGTGCCAGCAGTTCTCTTTCCCCAGCGGGAGGGGGAGGGGATACGCAGTATTTT
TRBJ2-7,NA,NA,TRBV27,CASSSRDTPYEQYF,TGTGCCAGCAGTTCCCGGGACACCCCCTACGAGCAGTACTTC
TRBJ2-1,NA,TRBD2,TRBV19,CASSLVGGYSNEQFF,TGTGCCAGTAGTCTCGTCGGGGGGTATAGTAATGAGCAGTTCTTC
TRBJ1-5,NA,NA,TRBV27,CASSLGGNNQPQHF,TGTGCCAGCAGTTTGGGGGGCAACAATCAGCCCCAGCATTTT
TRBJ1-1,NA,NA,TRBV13,CASRFAEGFTEAFF,TGTGCCAGCCGATTCGCGGAGGGGTTTACTGAAGCTTTCTTT
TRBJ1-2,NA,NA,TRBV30,CASTQGDGYTF,TGTGCCAGTACTCAGGGAGATGGCTACACCTTC
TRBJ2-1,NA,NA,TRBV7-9,CASSPRSLYNEQFF,TGTGCCAGCAGCCCCCGCTCCCTCTACAATGAGCAGTTCTTC
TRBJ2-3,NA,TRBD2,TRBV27,CASAVLAGGSDTQYF,TGTGCCAGCGCTGTACTAGCGGGAGGGTCAGATACGCAGTATTTT